The 17 T cell receptor beta chains below all came from one sample that was sequenced in a study of identical twins. MiXCR, run by TCRdb on the 5' RACE reads, gives a single entry per CDR3 protein. The sample shows about 890,000 distinct CDR3 sequences, more than 9% of them seen only once. The data also belong to a second study, concerning yellow fever vaccine responses in identical twins.

Material: PBMCs. These receptors were obtained from a woman in her late teens or twenties in good health.

The V gene is TRBV7-3, the J gene TRBJ2-1; D not resolved. V was clipped by 1 base and J by 1 base, with 8 bases between them. Germline V lookup: CDR1 SGHTA, CDR2 FQGTGA. The length of the CDR3 is 15 residues. The CDR3 DNA reads TGTGCCAGCAGCTTAAATATCGCATCCTACAATGAGCAGTTCTTC. Its protein product is CASSLNIASYNEQFF.

This clonotype was counted between two and nine times. This rearrangement joins TRBV6-1 to TRBJ1-6, with a weak D call TRBD1 (5 bases). V lost 2 bases and J lost 7, with 15 bases in between. There are 16 residues in the CDR3. The germline gives CDR1 MNHNS, CDR2 SASEGT. This CDR3 is CASSEIGFPGNSPLHF. In DNA, the CDR3 is TGTGCCAGCAGTGAAATAGGATTTCCAGGGAATTCACCCCTCCACTTT.

This clonotype was counted between two and nine times. The V call is TRBV21-1, the J call TRBJ2-7; TRBD1 is the table's D call, not checked against the DNA. TRBV21-1 represents a pseudogene. CDR3 length: 12 amino acids. This CDR3 reads CASSKGGQAQYV. In nucleotides, the CDR3 is TGTGCCAGCAGCAAAGGGGGGCAGGCCCAGTACGTC.

V gene TRBV29-1 combines with J gene TRBJ2-7; 9 bases agree with TRBD1. The germline V gene has CDR1 SQVTM and CDR2 ANQGSEA. The CDR3 is 12 amino acids. V gave up 6 bases and J gave up 5 bases; unmatched junction bases: 5. The CDR3 region is CSVEQGANEQYF. CDR3 bases: TGCAGCGTGGAACAGGGGGCGAACGAGCAGTACTTC.

In its sample, this clonotype was seen a few times. The chain links TRBV24-1 to TRBJ2-1; 12 bases align to TRBD1. Germline V lookup: CDR1 KGHDR, CDR2 SFDVKD. CDR3 length: 16 residues. With 4 bases clipped from V and 9 bases from J, the junction kept 9 bases outside the gene matches. The CDR3, as DNA: TGTGCCACCAGTGACGAGGGACAGGGGGCTCTGGGTGAGCAGTTCTTC. Its translation: CATSDEGQGALGEQFF.

This chain uses TRBV4-1 with TRBJ2-2; D gene uncertain. Trimming removed 1 base at V and 0 bases at J, with 9 bases between. The germline gives CDR1 MGHRA, CDR2 YSYEKL. CDR3 length: 16 amino acids. The CDR3 coding sequence is TGCGCCAGCAGCCAAGGATTAGTGACGAACACCGGGGAGCTGTTTTTT. Translation gives CASSQGLVTNTGELFF.

This rearrangement joins TRBV5-1 to TRBJ2-1, with 10 bases identical to TRBD2. V trimming: 4 bases; J trimming: 3 bases; junction bases outside the gene matches: 4. Germline V gene lookup returns CDR1 SGHRS and CDR2 YFSETQ. This CDR3 spans 15 amino acids. CDR3: CASSGIAGGYNEQFF. For the CDR3, the DNA is TGCGCCAGCAGCGGGATAGCGGGGGGCTACAATGAGCAGTTCTTC.

The table lists this clonotype with a few counts. V usage is TRBV6-5 and J usage is TRBJ1-2; 8 bases line up with TRBD1. Germline CDR1 is MNHEY and CDR2 is SVGAGI. The CDR3 extends over 15 amino acids. Trimming at V came to 0 bases and at J to 4 bases, leaving 4 bases not matched to a gene. CDR3 sequence: CASSYSGTGFYGYTF. The CDR3 DNA reads as TGTGCCAGCAGTTACTCAGGGACAGGATTCTATGGCTACACCTTC.

This clonotype was seen a few times. The chain recombines TRBV9 with TRBJ2-1; 8 nucleotides line up with TRBD2. The CDR3 has 18 residues. The V gene's germline CDR1 is SGDLS and CDR2 YYNGEE. The trim removed 4 bases at V and 2 bases at J, leaving 14 bases unmatched. The CDR3 coding sequence is TGTGCCAGCAGCTCGCGCCCACTGAGCGGGGGCCCCTACAATGAGCAGTTCTTC. Its translation is CASSSRPLSGGPYNEQFF.

The chain employs TRBV5-1 and TRBJ2-6; 7 bases are a match to TRBD1. Germline trimming cut 4 bases from V and 2 bases from J; bases unmatched to any gene: 6. The length of the CDR3 is 16 residues. Germline CDR1 SGHRS, CDR2 YFSETQ. The CDR3 coding sequence is TGCGCCAGCAGCATCCACAGGGGTGCTGGGGCCAACGTCCTGACTTTC. Amino acids: CASSIHRGAGANVLTF.

This chain joins TRBV3-1 and TRBJ2-1, with 8 bases identical to TRBD2. V trimming: 1 base; J trimming: 8 bases; junction bases outside the gene matches: 4. This CDR3 spans 14 amino acids. Germline V gives CDR1 LGHDT, CDR2 YNNKEL (reference sequence). Here the CDR3 reads CASSQVKRGYEQFF. CDR3 nucleotide sequence: TGTGCCAGCAGCCAAGTAAAGCGGGGGTATGAGCAGTTCTTC.

This clonotype was counted only a few times. The chain is built from TRBV15 and TRBJ1-2; D remains unclear. The CDR3 spans 13 residues. V was trimmed by 0 bases and J by 7 bases, leaving 9 bases between them. Germline V lookup: CDR1 LNHNV, CDR2 YYDKDF (reference sequence). The CDR3 sequence: CATSREEGIGYTF. The CDR3 DNA reads TGTGCCACCAGCAGAGAAGAGGGCATTGGCTACACCTTC.

In its sample, this clonotype was seen many times. The chain couples TRBV7-9 to TRBJ2-1, with 7 positions matching TRBD1. Trimming at V came to 5 bases and at J to 2 bases, leaving 3 bases not matched to a gene. CDR1 is SEHNR and CDR2 is FQNEAQ in the germline V gene (reference sequence). The CDR3 runs 14 residues. The CDR3 bases are TGTGCCAGCAGCAAGACAGGGACCTACAATGAGCAGTTCTTC. Amino acid sequence: CASSKTGTYNEQFF.

J is TRBJ1-5 and V is TRBV28; TRBD1 matches 7 bases. V trimming: 6 bases; J trimming: 7 bases; junction bases outside the gene matches: 6. The CDR3 runs to 13 residues. CDR1 is MDHEN, CDR2 SYDVKM, per germline. The CDR3 loop is CASRQGRWQPQHF. The CDR3 DNA reads as TGTGCCAGCAGACAGGGGCGTTGGCAGCCCCAGCATTTT. Combining the CDR3 with reference TRBV28 and TRBJ1-5 gives the whole variable domain DVKVTQSSRYLVKRTGEKVFLECVQDMDHENMFWYRQDPGLGLRLIYFSYDVKMKEKGDIPEGYSVSREKKERFSLILESASTNQTSMYLCASRQGRWQPQHFGDGTRLSIL.

The chain joins TRBV20-1 to TRBJ2-5; 12 nucleotides align to TRBD2. J gave up 2 bases and V 0 bases, and 7 bases lay outside the gene matches. CDR3 size: 17 residues. CDR1 and CDR2 (germline): DFQATT, SNEGSKA (reference sequence). The CDR3 is CSARDPLAGGQQETQYF. DNA for the CDR3: TGCAGTGCTAGAGATCCGCTAGCGGGGGGGCAGCAAGAGACCCAGTACTTC.

The gene calls are TRBV10-3 and TRBJ2-3; D is uncertain. The CDR3 is made up of 16 amino acids. CDR1 and CDR2 (germline): ENHRY, SYGVKD. The germline V and J ends were trimmed by 0 bases and 0 bases, with 10 bases remaining between them. DNA of the CDR3: TGTGCCATCAGTGAGTCGATTCTAACTAGCACAGATACGCAGTATTTT. Protein sequence: CAISESILTSTDTQYF.

V gene TRBV18 combines with J gene TRBJ2-1; no firm D call. Trimming cost V 0 bases and J 0 bases, with 9 bases left between them. The germline V gene has CDR1 KGHSH and CDR2 LQKENI. There are 16 residues in the CDR3. CDR3: CASSPPRTYSYNEQFF. The CDR3 bases are TGTGCCAGCTCACCACCGCGGACCTACTCCTACAATGAGCAGTTCTTC.